This TCR beta chain is from a study of cytomegalovirus exposure and HLA in healthy donors. Looking at the study overall: In an earlier analysis, almost 120 million unique TCR beta sequences were found from approximately 190 million T cells.

With respect to this clone: What it binds is not known.

The PCR was carried out with 60 Vbeta primers and 13 Jbeta primers. Profiled with immunoSEQ multiplex PCR; TCRdb holds only in-frame clones, not every one. The sample holds under 250,000 clones, around 80% seen once. Overall study findings and caveats: Rare sequences made up most TCRs, while some public TCRs were found in many donors. The authors assumed roughly uniform sequencing depth across donors for presence/absence analyses. Relative to equally common others, HLA-associated TCR beta chains showed greater clonal expansion in a later analysis.

Trimming took 1 base from V and 4 from J, leaving 12 bases between them. CDR3 length: 14 residues. Looked up from germline, CDR1 is SGHRS and CDR2 is YFSETQ. The source material was PBMCs. The rearrangement joins TRBV5-1 to TRBJ2-7; TRBD2 is a possible D gene (5 bases). This clonotype originated in a woman aged 25 to 39 in good health and CMV-seropositive. The CDR3 spells CASSLLAGGYEQYF. In nucleotides, the CDR3 is TGCGCCAGCAGCTTGTTGGCGGGCGGATACGAGCAGTACTTC.